This T cell receptor beta chain was sequenced in a study of CD8+ T cells in alopecia areata. The study, taken as a whole, reports: Compared with mice, patients displayed less clear TCR sharing, possibly for HLA-related reasons. Affected scalp, especially in alopecia totalis/universalis, had a higher clonality than normal scalp did. In scalp, tofacitinib significantly decreased clonality and expanded CD8+ clones among the top 100.

Extracted from the samples, RNA was reverse transcribed into cDNA to serve as the sequencing template. Assay used: immunoSEQ multiplex PCR; TCRdb lists only in-frame clones, some missing. The sample consists of fewer than 200,000 clones, 60% of them appearing once. As for this clone: The antigen is unknown.

This CDR3 comprises 13 residues. In germline, CDR1 is SNHLY, CDR2 FYNNEI. The germline V and J ends were trimmed by 7 bases and 8 bases, with 17 bases remaining between them. The treatment here: oral pan-JAK inhibitor, 5-10 mg twice daily. This TCR was sampled from a human donor with alopecia areata. The V gene is TRBV2, the J gene TRBJ1-2, with D maybe TRBD1 (5 bases). The sample here was CD4+ T cells sorted from blood, taken at week 24, from a patient treated with tofacitinib. CDR3 sequence: CASTARGGGGYTF. The CDR3, as DNA: TGTGCCAGCACCGCGAGGGGAGGAGGGGGCTACACCTTC. The complete variable domain, with remaining parts taken from reference TRBV2 and TRBJ1-2, reads EPEVTQTPSHQVTQMGQEVILRCVPISNHLYFYWYRQILGQKVEFLVSFYNNEISEKSEIFDDQFSVERPDGSNFTLKIRSTKLEDSAMYFCASTARGGGGYTFGSGTRLTVV.